These 23 T cell receptor beta chains were all obtained from the same sample, sequenced in a study of T cell repertoires in cytomegalovirus infection. TCRdb fed the reads into MiXCR, producing one record per CDR3 protein. This table holds about 310,000 distinct CDR3 sequences, around 10% found once. The sequencing input was PBMCs. The origin of the receptors is a human donor in good health (CMV status not recorded). Some clones in this sample may be carry-over from other donors' samples.

This clonotype was counted many times. This chain uses TRBV6-1 with TRBJ2-7; 7 bases are shared with TRBD2. J gave up 0 bases and V 5 bases, and 7 bases lay outside the gene matches. CDR1 MNHNS and CDR2 SASEGT come from the germline V gene. CDR3 length: 15 amino acids. The CDR3 sequence is CASSLSKRGSYEQYV. In nucleotides, the CDR3 is TGTGCCAGCAGTTTATCGAAGCGGGGCTCCTACGAGCAGTACGTC.

This clonotype was counted at least ten times. The chain has TRBV7-6 and TRBJ1-2; D not certain. Germline-derived CDR1 and CDR2 are SGHVS and FNYEAQ. CDR3 length: 16 residues. V was pared by 0 bases and J by 0 bases, with 11 bases between. CDR3 residues: CASSLAAGGANYGYTF. In nucleotides, the CDR3 is TGTGCCAGCAGCTTAGCGGCGGGCGGAGCTAACTATGGCTACACCTTC.

The chain combines TRBV5-6 with TRBJ1-1; D is ambiguous. Germline CDR1 reads SGHDT; CDR2 reads YYEEEE. With 4 bases removed from V and 1 base from J, the gap between germline ends came to 11 bases. CDR3 size: 14 residues. This CDR3 reads CASSIGLKNTEAFF. For the CDR3, the DNA is TGTGCCAGCAGCATAGGACTGAAGAACACTGAAGCTTTCTTT.

This clonotype was recorded a few times. The J gene is TRBJ2-5, the V gene TRBV14, with D perhaps TRBD2 (5 bases). The CDR3 runs to 14 residues. Germline CDR1 is SGHDN and CDR2 is FVKESK. The V end lost 4 bases, the J end lost 3 bases, and 12 bases lay between the germline ends. CDR3 region: CASSPHTGEETQYF. The CDR3, as DNA: TGTGCCAGCAGCCCCCACACCGGGGAAGAGACCCAGTACTTC. Looking up the rest from reference TRBV14 and TRBJ2-5 gives the full variable domain: EAGVTQFPSHSVIEKGQTVTLRCDPISGHDNLYWYRRVMGKEIKFLLHFVKESKQDESGMPNNRFLAERTGGTYSTLKVQPAELEDSGVYFCASSPHTGEETQYFGPGTRLLVL.

This clonotype has a count of ten or more. The chain has TRBV7-8 and TRBJ2-2; D is perhaps TRBD1 (5 bases). The CDR3 runs to 15 residues. CDR1 and CDR2 (germline): SGHVS, FQNEAQ. Trimming took 5 bases from V and 1 from J, leaving 11 bases between them. The CDR3 is CASSLRGWNTGELFF. CDR3 sequence (DNA): TGTGCCAGCAGCCTAAGGGGTTGGAACACCGGGGAGCTGTTTTTT.

There are many counts of this clonotype. CDR3 coding DNA: TGTGCCAGCAGATCCTCCGGACACCCGAACACTGAAGCTTTCTTT. Translated, it gives CASRSSGHPNTEAFF. This sequence joins TRBV28 and TRBJ1-1; a possible D gene is TRBD1 (5 bases). The V end lost 6 bases, the J end lost 1 base, and 15 bases lay between the germline ends. The CDR3 is 15 residues long. Germline CDR1 reads MDHEN; CDR2 reads SYDVKM.

This clonotype was observed a few times. The CDR3 sequence is CASLRLNYGYTF. The CDR3 nucleotides read TGTGCCAGCTTGCGGCTTAACTATGGCTACACCTTC. The gene calls are TRBV2 and TRBJ1-2; unclear D gene. CDR1 is SNHLY and CDR2 is FYNNEI in the germline V gene. This CDR3 has 12 residues. V shed 8 bases and J shed 1 base, with 8 bases lying between them.

This clonotype has only a few counts. The genes are TRBV19 and TRBJ1-5; no clear D. The CDR3 is 13 amino acids. V lost 5 bases to trimming and J lost 0 bases, with 5 bases between them. The V gene's germline CDR1 is LNHDA and CDR2 SQIVND (reference sequence). CDR3 in DNA: TGTGCCAGTAGTGTTATTAGCAATCAGCCCCAGCATTTT. It translates to CASSVISNQPQHF.

This clonotype was counted ten times or more. The rearrangement joins TRBV7-8 to TRBJ2-1, with 10 bases matching TRBD1. V trimming: 5 bases; J trimming: 4 bases; junction bases outside the gene matches: 8. The V gene's germline CDR1 is SGHVS and CDR2 FQNEAQ. The length of the CDR3 is 16 residues. In DNA form, the CDR3 reads TGTGCCAGCAGCCAGCCAGGGACAGGGGTGTACAATGAGCAGTTCTTC. Amino acids: CASSQPGTGVYNEQFF.

This clonotype came up once. The V and J genes are TRBV20-1 and TRBJ2-7; D is unresolved. CDR1 DFQATT and CDR2 SNEGSKA come from the germline V gene (reference sequence). V gave up 0 bases and J gave up 6 bases, with 15 bases separating them. The CDR3 extends over 14 amino acids. The CDR3 bases are TGCAGTGCTAGAGATCCCAGGATTTTCTTCGAGCAGTACTTC. Its translation is CSARDPRIFFEQYF.

This clonotype was recorded many times. The J gene is TRBJ2-5, the V gene TRBV7-2, with TRBD1 identical over 9 bases. V dropped 5 bases and J dropped 2; count of bases not matched to a gene: 6. Germline V CDR1 and CDR2: SGHTA, FQGNSA. This CDR3 region has 15 residues. The CDR3 DNA is TGTGCCAGCAGCCCGTGGACAGGGGATCAAGAGACCCAGTACTTC. As protein: CASSPWTGDQETQYF.

A few counts support this clonotype. This sequence joins TRBV2 and TRBJ1-1; no reliable D call. V was cut by 7 bases and J by 0 bases, with 12 bases left in between. Germline CDR1 SNHLY, CDR2 FYNNEI. The CDR3 spans 14 residues. The CDR3 DNA sequence: TGTGCCAGCACCCCGGGTCGGTTGAACACTGAAGCTTTCTTT. This gives the protein CASTPGRLNTEAFF.

The table lists this clonotype with many counts. This chain joins TRBV7-2 and TRBJ2-1; D gene ambiguous. The CDR3 spans 16 residues. V lost 1 base, J lost 5 bases, and 15 bases lay in between. Germline V gene sequence: CDR1 SGHTA, CDR2 FQGNSA. CDR3 in amino acids: CASSLERARFDNEQFF. The DNA of the CDR3 is TGTGCCAGCAGCTTAGAAAGGGCTAGATTCGACAATGAGCAGTTCTTC.

This clonotype came up a few times. The V gene is TRBV20-1, the J gene TRBJ1-2; 7 nucleotides agree with TRBD1. The CDR3 is 12 amino acids. Germline V gene sequence: CDR1 DFQATT, CDR2 SNEGSKA (reference sequence). Losses at the gene ends were 4 bases for V and 6 bases for J; bases not matched to a gene: 5. DNA of the CDR3: TGCAGTGCTACCAGGGGGTTGGATGGCTACACCTTC. Residues: CSATRGLDGYTF.

At least ten counts were recorded for this clonotype. This chain uses TRBV19 with TRBJ1-1; unclear D gene. From germline, CDR1 is LNHDA and CDR2 SQIVND (reference sequence). This CDR3 spans 15 amino acids. V was clipped by 7 bases and J by 1 base, with 16 bases between them. This CDR3 reads CASIPSAGGNTEAFF. CDR3 nucleotide sequence: TGTGCCAGTATTCCATCGGCGGGAGGGAACACTGAAGCTTTCTTT.

In its sample, this clonotype was seen many times. The chain recombines TRBV28 with TRBJ2-7; 10 bases match TRBD1. The CDR3 covers 13 residues. V lost 3 bases, J lost 13 bases, and 9 bases stayed unmatched. The germline gives CDR1 MDHEN, CDR2 SYDVKM. The CDR3 DNA is TGTGCCAGCAGTTTGGCGGGACAGGGGTTCCCTTACGTC. Translating gives CASSLAGQGFPYV.

This clonotype was found a few times. V is TRBV28 and J is TRBJ2-7; D tentatively fits TRBD1 or TRBD2 (6 bases each). The CDR3 loop spans 13 amino acids. From germline, CDR1 is MDHEN and CDR2 SYDVKM. Between the trimmed V and J ends, which lost 10 bases and 7 bases, there was a span of 20 bases. CDR3 in amino acids: CATRGAGLREQYV. DNA of the CDR3: TGTGCCACGAGGGGGGCAGGGCTGAGGGAGCAGTACGTC.

This clonotype was seen ten or more times. The chain is built from TRBV7-8 and TRBJ2-3; TRBD2 aligns across 11 bases. The junction had 7 bases not matched to a gene; V was cut back by 4 bases and J by 7 bases. Germline CDR1 SGHVS, CDR2 FQNEAQ. This CDR3 is 15 amino acids long. The CDR3 loop is CASSSKLAGDNTQYF. For the CDR3, the DNA is TGTGCCAGCAGCTCAAAACTAGCGGGGGATAATACGCAGTATTTT. Together with reference TRBV7-8 and TRBJ2-3, the CDR3 gives the full variable domain: GAGVSQSPRYKVAKRGQDVALRCDPISGHVSLFWYQQALGQGPEFLTYFQNEAQLDKSGLPSDRFFAERPEGSVSTLKIQRTQQEDSAVYLCASSSKLAGDNTQYFGPGTRLTVL.

Only a few counts were recorded for this clonotype. The V call is TRBV6-5, the J call TRBJ1-2; 7 nucleotides line up with TRBD1. This CDR3 is built from 14 residues. V lost 6 bases and J lost 0; bases outside the gene matches: 4. Germline CDR1 MNHEY, CDR2 SVGAGI. The CDR3 reads CASRPGQPNYGYTF. The CDR3, as DNA: TGTGCCAGCAGACCGGGACAGCCTAACTATGGCTACACCTTC.

The chain carries TRBV20-1 and TRBJ1-2, with D possibly being TRBD1 (5 bases). CDR3 size: 15 residues. V dropped 1 base and J dropped 0 bases, with 12 bases sitting between them. Germline assignment: CDR1 DFQATT and CDR2 SNEGSKA (reference sequence). CDR3 in amino acids: CSARVAGSANYGYTF. CDR3 nucleotide sequence: TGCAGTGCTAGAGTGGCAGGGAGCGCTAACTATGGCTACACCTTC.

This clonotype was detected ten times or more. This sequence joins TRBV19 and TRBJ2-1, with D unclear. The V end lost 6 bases, the J end lost 10 bases, and 16 bases lay between the germline ends. The CDR3 is 13 amino acids. CDR1 and CDR2 (germline): LNHDA, SQIVND (reference sequence). CDR3 sequence reads: CASRDPGTREQFF. DNA for the CDR3: TGTGCCAGTAGGGACCCGGGTACTCGGGAGCAGTTCTTC.

Remarks on this clonotype: The CDR3 does not close with the conserved phenylalanine or tryptophan, likely indicating a read error. The V call is TRBV2, the J call TRBJ1-5; D uncertain. Trimming pared 3 bases from V and 7 bases from J, leaving 13 bases between. CDR1 is SNHLY, CDR2 FYNNEI, per germline. The CDR3 is 14 amino acids. CDR3 sequence: CASSELGGRQPQHI. For the CDR3, the DNA is TGTGCCAGCAGTGAGTTGGGTGGGAGACAGCCCCAGCATATT.

The chain joins TRBV10-3 to TRBJ2-5, with 8 positions matching TRBD1. J was trimmed by 0 bases and V by 6 bases; bases with no gene match: 0. CDR3 length: 13 residues. The germline gives CDR1 ENHRY, CDR2 SYGVKD. CDR3 residues: CAIRTGDQETQYF. For the CDR3, the DNA is TGTGCCATCAGGACAGGGGACCAAGAGACCCAGTACTTC.